One sample yielded the 21 T cell receptor beta chains listed below, sequenced in a study of OX40 agonist ivuxolimab in advanced cancers. The table came from immunoSEQ multiplex PCR; TCRdb's copy has only in-frame clones and leaves some out. The sample comprises some 80,000 clones, 92% of which are singletons, and over 8.5% rests with the top ten. The input for sequencing was CD4+ or CD8+ T cells sorted from blood, taken in a trial of the OX40 agonist ivuxolimab. The receptors come from an adult with an advanced solid tumor such as melanoma, head and neck, liver or kidney cancer.

V usage is TRBV7-8 and J usage is TRBJ2-7; D is undetermined. V lost 4 bases and J lost 7, with 11 bases in between. Germline assignment: CDR1 SGHVS and CDR2 FQNEAQ. The CDR3 runs 12 residues. The CDR3 nucleotides are TGTGCCAGCAGCTCCCCCCCCCGGGAGCAGTACTTC. Residues: CASSSPPREQYF. Variable domain in full (rest from reference TRBV7-8 and TRBJ2-7): GAGVSQSPRYKVAKRGQDVALRCDPISGHVSLFWYQQALGQGPEFLTYFQNEAQLDKSGLPSDRFFAERPEGSVSTLKIQRTQQEDSAVYLCASSSPPREQYFGPGTRLTVT.

The J gene is TRBJ2-5, the V gene TRBV27; tentatively, D is TRBD1 (6 bases). Germline lookup yields CDR1 MNHEY and CDR2 SMNVEV (reference sequence). The CDR3 extends over 15 amino acids. V was clipped by 5 bases and J by 2 bases, with 15 bases between them. The CDR3 nucleotides read TGTGCCAGCAGTCCCTCAGCACAGGGACAAGAGACCCAGTACTTC. This gives the protein CASSPSAQGQETQYF.

The chain joins TRBV7-2 to TRBJ2-3, with 9 positions matching TRBD2. Germline CDR1 SGHTA, CDR2 FQGNSA. The CDR3 is 16 residues long. J gave up 0 bases and V 4 bases, and 5 bases lay outside the gene matches. DNA of the CDR3: TGTGCCAGCAGCTCGCGGACTAGCGCTAGCACAGATACGCAGTATTTT. Its protein is CASSSRTSASTDTQYF.

This clone has just a few counts. The chain has TRBV28 and TRBJ1-1, with TRBD1 identical over 7 bases. Trimming at V came to 6 bases and at J to 1 base, leaving 5 bases not matched to a gene. Germline V gives CDR1 MDHEN, CDR2 SYDVKM. The CDR3 is 14 residues long. This chain's CDR3 is CASSPGTENTEAFF. CDR3 DNA: TGTGCCAGCAGCCCCGGGACAGAGAACACTGAAGCTTTCTTT.

The V and J genes are TRBV9 and TRBJ2-1; 10 nucleotides line up with TRBD2. Germline assignment: CDR1 SGDLS and CDR2 YYNGEE. Unmatched junction bases numbered 9, after V lost 5 bases and J lost 7 bases. The CDR3 covers 15 residues. CDR3 coding DNA: TGTGCCAGCAGTGAGAGCGGGGGGGCCGGAAATGAGCAGTTCTTC. Amino acids: CASSESGGAGNEQFF. Using reference TRBV9 and TRBJ2-1 for the parts outside the CDR3, the full variable domain is DSGVTQTPKHLITATGQRVTLRCSPRSGDLSVYWYQQSLDQGLQFLIQYYNGEERAKGNILERFSAQQFPDLHSELNLSSLELGDSALYFCASSESGGAGNEQFFGPGTRLTVL.

The CDR3 DNA reads TGCGCCAGCAGTCCACAGGGGCCCAGAAACAATGAGCAGTTCTTC. Translation gives CASSPQGPRNNEQFF. The chain joins TRBV5-1 to TRBJ2-1; 7 bases map to TRBD1. This CDR3 has 15 amino acids. With 5 bases clipped from V and 5 bases from J, the junction kept 10 bases outside the gene matches. CDR1 is SGHRS, CDR2 YFSETQ, per germline. The full variable domain, with the rest looked up from reference TRBV5-1 and TRBJ2-1, is KAGVTQTPRYLIKTRGQQVTLSCSPISGHRSVSWYQQTPGQGLQFLFEYFSETQRNKGNFPGRFSGRQFSNSRSEMNVSTLELGDSALYLCASSPQGPRNNEQFFGPGTRLTVL.

The chain joins TRBV20-1 to TRBJ1-1, with D unresolved. Germline V gene lookup returns CDR1 DFQATT and CDR2 SNEGSKA (reference sequence). V gave up 6 bases and J gave up 0 bases, with 2 bases separating them. This CDR3 is built from 10 residues. The CDR3 loop reads CSAVNTEAFF. The DNA for the CDR3 is TGCAGTGCAGTGAACACTGAAGCTTTCTTT.

The V call is TRBV10-3, the J call TRBJ2-3; 10 positions match TRBD2. CDR1 and CDR2 (germline): ENHRY, SYGVKD. This CDR3 region has 14 residues. After removal of 10 bases from V and 2 bases from J, the junction contained 6 bases not matched to a gene. The CDR3 nucleotides read TGTGCCACCATTAGCGGGGGGACCACAGATACGCAGTATTTT. This translates into CATISGGTTDTQYF.

This clone came up once. The chain uses TRBV4-3 and TRBJ2-7, with D possibly being TRBD1 or TRBD2 (6 bases each). Germline values: CDR1 LGHNA, CDR2 YSLEER. There are 13 residues in the CDR3. V lost 0 bases and J 5 bases, leaving 8 bases between the germline ends. Here the CDR3 reads CASSQDRGHEQYF. In nucleotides, the CDR3 is TGCGCCAGCAGCCAAGATCGGGGGCACGAGCAGTACTTC.

The CDR3 region is CASSQVPGRGGEAGELFF. As DNA, the CDR3 is TGTGCCAGCAGCCAAGTCCCGGGCCGCGGGGGGGAGGCCGGGGAGCTGTTTTTT. J is TRBJ2-2 and V is TRBV4-2; the match to TRBD2 covers 9 bases. Germline trimming cut 1 base from V and 6 bases from J; bases unmatched to any gene: 12. The CDR3 is 18 amino acids. In germline, CDR1 is LGHNA, CDR2 YNFKEQ.

This clone was recorded once. The rearrangement joins TRBV27 to TRBJ2-7; no firm D call. Germline V gives CDR1 MNHEY, CDR2 SMNVEV (reference sequence). Deletions cut 1 base from V and 7 bases from J, with 14 bases between. CDR3 length equals 14 residues. The CDR3, as DNA: TGTGCCAGCAGTTTATTGTTCTCGGGTGATGAGCAGTACTTC. It is translated as CASSLLFSGDEQYF.

J is TRBJ2-1 and V is TRBV7-9; D perhaps matches TRBD2 (6 bases). CDR3 length: 16 amino acids. The V gene lost 5 bases and the J gene lost 5 bases, with 19 bases spanning the gap. Germline V gene data show CDR1 as SEHNR and CDR2 as FQNEAQ (reference sequence). CDR3 in DNA: TGTGCCAGCAGCCCTGCGGGGCTTCGCGCGGACAATGAGCAGTTCTTC. Its translation: CASSPAGLRADNEQFF.

This clone was detected once. The chain links TRBV19 to TRBJ1-5; maybe TRBD1 (6 bases). CDR3 length: 15 residues. V shed 4 bases and J shed 6 bases, with 16 bases lying between them. CDR1 and CDR2 (germline): LNHDA, SQIVND (reference sequence). CDR3 nucleotides: TGTGCCAGTAGTAACTTCGGCGGGGGGGCTCAGCCCCAGCATTTT. It codes for CASSNFGGGAQPQHF.

V is TRBV7-6 and J is TRBJ2-5, with 9 bases that match TRBD2. Germline V CDR1 and CDR2: SGHVS, FNYEAQ. This CDR3 is built from 17 residues. V trimming: 6 bases; J trimming: 4 bases; junction bases outside the gene matches: 15. The CDR3 loop is CASSWISGGEGGETQYF. Here the CDR3 DNA reads TGTGCCAGCAGTTGGATTAGCGGGGGCGAGGGAGGAGAGACCCAGTACTTC.

J is TRBJ2-7 and V is TRBV7-9; 10 bases agree with TRBD1. The germline CDR1 and CDR2 sequences are SEHNR and FQNEAQ (reference sequence). The CDR3 has 15 amino acids. V lost 5 bases to trimming and J lost 1 base; unmatched junction nucleotides: 5. The chain's CDR3 is CASSPRDRGSYEQYF. The CDR3 DNA reads as TGTGCCAGCAGCCCACGGGACAGGGGTTCCTACGAGCAGTACTTC.

The chain links TRBV29-1 to TRBJ2-3; a possible D gene is TRBD1 (5 bases). Germline CDR1 SQVTM, CDR2 ANQGSEA. This CDR3 has 16 amino acids. V lost 3 bases and J 6 bases, leaving 22 bases between the germline ends. The CDR3 region is CSVDANRFGLDDTQYF. Here the CDR3 DNA reads TGCAGCGTTGACGCAAACAGGTTCGGTTTGGACGATACGCAGTATTTT.

This clone is a singleton in its sample. The chain joins TRBV11-2 to TRBJ2-3; TRBD2 matches 8 bases. Germline V gene lookup returns CDR1 SGHAT and CDR2 FQNNGV. There are 17 residues in the CDR3. Trimming at V came to 7 bases and at J to 2 bases, leaving 14 bases not matched to a gene. The CDR3 DNA follows: TGTGCCAGCACCGAAGCTGACGGGGGGGCCGACACAGATACGCAGTATTTT. Translation: CASTEADGGADTDTQYF.

This chain connects TRBV5-1 to TRBJ2-3; D is tentatively TRBD1 or TRBD2 (5 bases each). The ends were cut back, 4 bases at V and 0 bases at J, with 12 bases in the middle. CDR1 is SGHRS, CDR2 YFSETQ, per germline. The CDR3 has 15 residues. CDR3 sequence (DNA): TGCGCCAGCAGCCTCGGCGAGGGGAGCACAGATACGCAGTATTTT. This codes for CASSLGEGSTDTQYF.

The chain couples TRBV6-1 to TRBJ2-5; 11 positions agree with TRBD2. The V gene's germline CDR1 is MNHNS and CDR2 SASEGT. With 2 bases clipped from V and 4 bases from J, the junction kept 12 bases outside the gene matches. The CDR3 has 18 residues. As DNA, the CDR3 is TGTGCCAGCAGTGAATATCCGACTAGCGGGGATTGGAGAGAGACCCAGTACTTC. This codes for CASSEYPTSGDWRETQYF.

The rearrangement links TRBV7-2 to TRBJ2-3; TRBD2 aligns across 14 bases. The CDR3 covers 20 residues. Germline V lookup: CDR1 SGHTA, CDR2 FQGNSA. V lost 0 bases to trimming and J lost 1 base; unmatched junction nucleotides: 9. The CDR3 protein is CASSLAYEPGLAGGTDTQYF. As DNA, the CDR3 is TGTGCCAGCAGCTTAGCATATGAACCGGGACTAGCGGGGGGCACAGATACGCAGTATTTT.

The rearrangement links TRBV11-3 to TRBJ2-1; the D gene is possibly TRBD1 (6 bases). The CDR3 loop spans 14 amino acids. Trimming took 3 bases from V and 4 from J, leaving 10 bases between them. Germline assignment: CDR1 SGHNT and CDR2 YENEEA. The CDR3 here is CASSFRTDYNEQFF. CDR3 bases: TGTGCCAGCAGCTTCAGGACAGATTACAATGAGCAGTTCTTC.